These 4 T cell receptor beta chains were all obtained from the same sample, sequenced in a study of blood T cell repertoires in COVID-19. Using immunoSEQ multiplex PCR, the repertoire was profiled, and TCRdb retains in-frame clones only, with some absent. The table has roughly 120,000 clones, 90% seen once. Sequencing used peripheral blood. Receptors originate from a man in his fifties or sixties with active COVID-19.

CDR3 protein: CASSTTKTQGINYGYTF. As DNA, the CDR3 is TGCGCCAGCAGCACGACCAAGACCCAGGGCATCAACTATGGCTACACCTTC. The chain employs TRBV5-1 and TRBJ1-2; D is perhaps TRBD1 (5 bases). Germline V gene sequence: CDR1 SGHRS, CDR2 YFSETQ. The CDR3 totals 17 residues. The V end was cut by 4 bases, the J end by 2 bases, with 21 bases between.

This clone was observed a handful of times. Other nucleotide sequences in the sample specify the same CDR3. The chain recombines TRBV5-6 with TRBJ1-2; a possible D gene is TRBD1 (5 bases). This CDR3 is 13 amino acids long. Germline values: CDR1 SGHDT, CDR2 YYEEEE. The V gene lost 0 bases and the J gene lost 2 bases, with 5 bases spanning the gap. CDR3 sequence reads: CASSLGQNYGYTF. The DNA of the CDR3 is TGTGCCAGCAGCTTGGGACAGAACTATGGCTACACCTTC.

There are a few counts of this clone. This chain connects TRBV2 to TRBJ2-5; 10 bases line up with TRBD1. Germline trimming cut 0 bases from V and 5 bases from J; bases unmatched to any gene: 6. CDR3 length equals 16 residues. Germline CDR1 reads SNHLY; CDR2 reads FYNNEI. Written as DNA, the CDR3 is TGTGCCAGCAGTGAAGCGCTGGGACAGGGGTTGGAGACCCAGTACTTC. Translating it yields CASSEALGQGLETQYF. The full variable domain, with the rest looked up from reference TRBV2 and TRBJ2-5, is EPEVTQTPSHQVTQMGQEVILRCVPISNHLYFYWYRQILGQKVEFLVSFYNNEISEKSEIFDDQFSVERPDGSNFTLKIRSTKLEDSAMYFCASSEALGQGLETQYFGPGTRLLVL.

This sequence joins TRBV21-1 and TRBJ2-1; the DNA was not used to check the table's D call, TRBD2. TRBV21-1 is a known pseudogene. The CDR3 covers 13 residues. CDR3 residues: CASSKAAFNEQFF. The CDR3 nucleotides read TGTGCCAGCAGCAAAGCAGCGTTCAATGAGCAGTTCTTC.